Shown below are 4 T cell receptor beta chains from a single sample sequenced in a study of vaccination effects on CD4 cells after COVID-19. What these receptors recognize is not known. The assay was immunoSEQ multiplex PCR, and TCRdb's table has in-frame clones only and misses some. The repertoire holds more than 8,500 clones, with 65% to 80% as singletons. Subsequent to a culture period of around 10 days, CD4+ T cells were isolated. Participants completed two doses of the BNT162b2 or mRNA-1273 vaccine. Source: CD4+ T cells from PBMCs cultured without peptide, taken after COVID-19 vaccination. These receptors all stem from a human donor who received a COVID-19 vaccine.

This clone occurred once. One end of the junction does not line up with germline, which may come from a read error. The CDR3 reads CASSQDTDRSLVF. The DNA of the CDR3 is TGCGCCAGCAGCCAAGACACGGACAGGAGTCTAGTCTTC. The chain links TRBV4-3 to TRBJ2-1; TRBD1 agrees at 7 bases. The CDR3 extends over 13 amino acids. CDR1 and CDR2 from the germline V gene are LGHNA and YSLEER.

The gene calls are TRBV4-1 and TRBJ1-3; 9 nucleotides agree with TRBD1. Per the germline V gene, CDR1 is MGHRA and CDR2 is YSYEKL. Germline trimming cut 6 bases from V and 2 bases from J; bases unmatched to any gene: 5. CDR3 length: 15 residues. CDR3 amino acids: CASRAGTGTGNTIYF. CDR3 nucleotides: TGCGCCAGCAGGGCTGGGACAGGGACTGGAAACACCATATATTTT.

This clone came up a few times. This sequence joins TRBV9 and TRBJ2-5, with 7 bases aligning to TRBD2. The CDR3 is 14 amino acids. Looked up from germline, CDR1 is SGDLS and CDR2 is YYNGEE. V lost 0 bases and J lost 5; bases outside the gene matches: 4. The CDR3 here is CASSVGGSGETQYF. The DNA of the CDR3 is TGTGCCAGCAGCGTAGGCGGGAGCGGGGAGACCCAGTACTTC.

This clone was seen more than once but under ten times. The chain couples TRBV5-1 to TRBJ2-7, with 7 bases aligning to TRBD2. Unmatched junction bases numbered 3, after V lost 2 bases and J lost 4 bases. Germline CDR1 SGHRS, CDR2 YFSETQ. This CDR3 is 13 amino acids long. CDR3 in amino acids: CASSFREGYEQYF. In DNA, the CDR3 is TGCGCCAGCAGCTTCAGGGAGGGGTACGAGCAGTACTTC.